Shown below are 13 T cell receptor beta chains from a single sample sequenced in a study of T cells in localized non-small cell lung cancer. Generated by immunoSEQ multiplex PCR, the TCRdb table keeps only in-frame clones and is missing some. In the table there are some 40,000 clones, 90% to 95% of which are singletons. The sequencing here drew on peripheral blood, taken before any cancer treatment. Receptor source: a female donor of 60 years or more with stage I lung adenocarcinoma.

This chain uses TRBV5-6 with TRBJ1-4, with 7 bases fitting TRBD1. Germline CDR1 and CDR2: SGHDT and YYEEEE. CDR3 length: 15 amino acids. The V gene end was trimmed by 8 bases and the J gene end by 7 bases; junction bases not matched to a gene: 14. The CDR3 region is CASAEFGTVAEKLFF. The CDR3 bases are TGTGCCAGTGCGGAGTTTGGGACAGTCGCTGAAAAACTGTTTTTT. Looking up the rest from reference TRBV5-6 and TRBJ1-4 gives the full variable domain: DAGVTQSPTHLIKTRGQQVTLRCSPKSGHDTVSWYQQALGQGPQFIFQYYEEEERQRGNFPDRFSGHQFPNYSSELNVNALLLGDSALYLCASAEFGTVAEKLFFGSGTQLSVL.

V gene TRBV13 combines with J gene TRBJ1-1; a possible D gene is TRBD1 (5 bases). The CDR3 consists of 14 residues. Germline V lookup: CDR1 PRHDT, CDR2 FYEKMQ (reference sequence). Trimming took 7 bases from V and 7 from J, leaving 19 bases between them. The CDR3 DNA sequence: TGTGCCAGCAACTTCGGGGGGACGGACCGTGAAGCTTTCTTT. This translates into CASNFGGTDREAFF.

This chain connects TRBV5-1 to TRBJ2-3, with 12 bases identical to TRBD2. The CDR3 is 16 amino acids. V was pared by 1 base and J by 7 bases, with 7 bases of the junction left unmatched. The germline CDR1 and CDR2 sequences are SGHRS and YFSETQ. This CDR3 reads CASSLTSGGTTNTQYF. DNA of the CDR3: TGCGCCAGCAGCTTGACTAGCGGGGGGACGACGAATACGCAGTATTTT.

The chain carries TRBV6-1 and TRBJ2-5, with 11 bases identical to TRBD2. The CDR3 consists of 13 residues. V lost 6 bases to trimming and J lost 5 bases; unmatched junction nucleotides: 2. The germline V gene encodes CDR1 MNHNS and CDR2 SASEGT. The CDR3 bases are TGTGCCAGCAGACTAGCGGGGGTGGAGACCCAGTACTTC. This codes for CASRLAGVETQYF.

This clone was found once. The gene calls are TRBV5-1 and TRBJ2-5, with TRBD2 as a possible D gene (7 bases). V lost 0 bases to trimming and J lost 5 bases, with 11 bases between them. The CDR3 is 14 amino acids. CDR1 and CDR2 (germline): SGHRS, YFSETQ. In nucleotides, the CDR3 is TGCGCCAGCAGCTTGGACTGGGGGGGCGAGACCCAGTACTTC. This codes for CASSLDWGGETQYF.

The CDR3 coding sequence is TGTGCCAGCAGCTCAGGACAGGGTTTCGGCACTGAAGCTTTCTTT. Translating gives CASSSGQGFGTEAFF. The chain carries TRBV7-2 and TRBJ1-1; the match to TRBD1 covers 8 bases. V dropped 4 bases and J dropped 4; count of bases not matched to a gene: 8. Germline V CDR1 and CDR2: SGHTA, FQGNSA. The CDR3 totals 15 residues. The complete variable domain, with remaining parts taken from reference TRBV7-2 and TRBJ1-1, reads GAGVSQSPSNKVTEKGKDVELRCDPISGHTALYWYRQSLGQGLEFLIYFQGNSAPDKSGLPSDRFSAERTGGSVSTLTIQRTQQEDSAVYLCASSSGQGFGTEAFFGQGTRLTVV.

The V call is TRBV5-1, the J call TRBJ1-2, with TRBD1 matching 11 bases. This CDR3 is built from 14 residues. The junction had 5 bases not matched to a gene; V was cut back by 2 bases and J by 8 bases. Germline V gives CDR1 SGHRS, CDR2 YFSETQ. The DNA for the CDR3 is TGCGCCAGCAGCTTTGGACAGGGGGCGCGGGGCTACACCTTC. Translation gives CASSFGQGARGYTF.

The chain combines TRBV5-4 with TRBJ2-5; either TRBD1 or TRBD2 may supply D (5 bases each). CDR1 is SGHNT and CDR2 is YYREEE in the germline V gene (reference sequence). With 4 bases removed from V and 4 bases from J, the gap between germline ends came to 17 bases. This CDR3 contains 15 residues. The CDR3 DNA follows: TGTGCCAGCAGCCAAAAGGTGGCAGGGAGAGAGACCCAGTACTTC. It translates to CASSQKVAGRETQYF.

The rearrangement uses TRBV9 and TRBJ1-6; D might be TRBD1 (5 bases). Germline CDR1 SGDLS, CDR2 YYNGEE. V gave up 0 bases and J gave up 8 bases, with 12 bases separating them. The CDR3 loop spans 15 amino acids. The CDR3 is CASSVAPPGDSPLHF. For the CDR3, the DNA is TGTGCCAGCAGCGTAGCGCCCCCGGGGGATTCACCCCTCCACTTT.

The rearrangement uses TRBV6-4 and TRBJ1-5; D is unresolved. Between the trimmed V and J ends, which lost 2 bases and 5 bases, there was a span of 7 bases. The CDR3 sequence is 13 residues long. Germline V gives CDR1 MRHNA, CDR2 SNTAGT. CDR3 sequence: CASSDEIDQPQHF. The CDR3, as DNA: TGTGCCAGCAGTGACGAAATTGATCAGCCCCAGCATTTT.

V gene TRBV9 combines with J gene TRBJ2-6; a weak D match, TRBD1 (6 bases). Germline CDR1 reads SGDLS; CDR2 reads YYNGEE. The CDR3 covers 19 residues. The V end was cut by 3 bases, the J end by 0 bases, with 19 bases between. The CDR3, as DNA: TGTGCCAGCAGCGCAAGAAGGACAGCGATCCTCTCTGGGGCCAACGTCCTGACTTTC. It specifies CASSARRTAILSGANVLTF.

The J gene is TRBJ1-6, the V gene TRBV4-2; a possible D gene is TRBD1 (6 bases). The length of the CDR3 is 16 residues. V dropped 1 base and J dropped 6 bases, with 13 bases sitting between them. Germline assignment: CDR1 LGHNA and CDR2 YNFKEQ. The CDR3: CASSQGAGQFNSPLHF. As DNA, the CDR3 is TGTGCCAGCAGCCAAGGGGCCGGACAGTTTAATTCACCCCTCCACTTT.

This clone was observed a single time. The chain uses TRBV5-1 and TRBJ1-2; the D gene is possibly TRBD1 (5 bases). The V gene's germline CDR1 is SGHRS and CDR2 YFSETQ. CDR3 length: 14 amino acids. The V gene lost 5 bases and the J gene lost 5 bases, with 16 bases spanning the gap. DNA of the CDR3: TGCGCCAGCAGTCCAGGGCAGGGCCCTTATGGCTACACCTTC. Encoded protein: CASSPGQGPYGYTF. Together with reference TRBV5-1 and TRBJ1-2, the CDR3 gives the full variable domain: KAGVTQTPRYLIKTRGQQVTLSCSPISGHRSVSWYQQTPGQGLQFLFEYFSETQRNKGNFPGRFSGRQFSNSRSEMNVSTLELGDSALYLCASSPGQGPYGYTFGSGTRLTVV.